The 29 T cell receptor beta chains below all came from one sample that was sequenced in a study of radiation and T cells in renal cell carcinoma. Documented time point: blood 4 weeks post-SBRT, at nephrectomy. Treatment here: 15 Gy SBRT to primary tumor, nephrectomy 4 weeks later. Here immunoSEQ multiplex PCR was the method, and the copy in TCRdb shows in-frame clones only, minus some. The data hold just under 150,000 clones, with around 88% observed a single time. The sequencing used blood, collected from a patient whose treatment included radiotherapy and nephrectomy. All receptors derive from a woman between 45 and 65 years old with renal cell carcinoma.

Only one count was recorded for this clone. The DNA of the CDR3 is TGTGCCAGTAGTAGAGCGGGGGCTAACACAGATACGCAGTATTTT. Its translation is CASSRAGANTDTQYF. V and J are TRBV19 and TRBJ2-3; 8 bases are shared with TRBD2. J lost 2 bases, V lost 4 bases, and 5 bases had no gene match. The CDR3 extends over 15 amino acids. Germline CDR1 reads LNHDA; CDR2 reads SQIVND (reference sequence).

V gene TRBV6-1 combines with J gene TRBJ1-5, with TRBD1 as a possible D gene (5 bases). There are 14 residues in the CDR3. V dropped 2 bases and J dropped 3 bases, with 8 bases sitting between them. The germline CDR1 and CDR2 sequences are MNHNS and SASEGT. DNA for the CDR3: TGTGCCAGCAGTGAACAGGGAACCAATCAGCCCCAGCATTTT. The encoded protein is CASSEQGTNQPQHF.

In its sample, this clone was seen a few times. The chain joins TRBV6-5 to TRBJ1-6, with D unresolved. This CDR3 contains 14 residues. Per germline, CDR1 MNHEY and CDR2 SVGAGI. The ends were cut back, 6 bases at V and 7 bases at J, with 13 bases in the middle. The CDR3 region is CASRDPTTNSPLHF. CDR3 bases: TGTGCCAGCAGGGACCCGACTACCAATTCACCCCTCCACTTT.

V usage is TRBV18 and J usage is TRBJ2-5; no definite D call. Trimming shortened V by 1 base and J by 5 bases, and 14 bases separated the two germline ends. Germline V gene data show CDR1 as KGHSH and CDR2 as LQKENI. The CDR3 spans 15 residues. CDR3: CASSPRHGSRETQYF. The DNA of the CDR3 is TGTGCCAGCTCACCACGACACGGGTCAAGGGAGACCCAGTACTTC.

The genes are TRBV28 and TRBJ1-5; D unresolved. Germline V gene lookup returns CDR1 MDHEN and CDR2 SYDVKM. Trimming pared 7 bases from V and 5 bases from J, leaving 12 bases between. The CDR3 covers 13 residues. CDR3 nucleotides: TGTGCCAGCATCTTAAGTCCGGATCAGCCCCAGCATTTT. It is translated as CASILSPDQPQHF. The full variable domain, rest sourced from reference TRBV28 and TRBJ1-5, is DVKVTQSSRYLVKRTGEKVFLECVQDMDHENMFWYRQDPGLGLRLIYFSYDVKMKEKGDIPEGYSVSREKKERFSLILESASTNQTSMYLCASILSPDQPQHFGDGTRLSIL.

The V gene is TRBV27, the J gene TRBJ2-7; 9 positions match TRBD1. V shed 5 bases, J shed 5 bases, and the junction held 13 bases outside the gene matches. This CDR3 contains 16 residues. Germline lookup yields CDR1 MNHEY and CDR2 SMNVEV (reference sequence). CDR3 amino acids: CASSTPGGDRVNEQYF. CDR3 DNA: TGTGCCAGCAGTACCCCTGGGGGGGACAGGGTGAACGAGCAGTACTTC.

The chain couples TRBV7-2 to TRBJ1-2, with D uncertain. This CDR3 spans 13 amino acids. V was pared by 5 bases and J by 7 bases, with 14 bases between. Germline V gene lookup returns CDR1 SGHTA and CDR2 FQGNSA. This CDR3 reads CASSPPGSLGYTF. The CDR3 nucleotides are TGTGCCAGCAGCCCCCCGGGAAGTCTTGGCTACACCTTC.

This chain joins TRBV4-1 and TRBJ1-2; TRBD1 matches at 9 bases. CDR3 length: 16 amino acids. The junction had 8 bases not matched to a gene; V was cut back by 3 bases and J by 3 bases. Germline values: CDR1 MGHRA, CDR2 YSYEKL. This CDR3 is CASSHEPGQGYYGYTF. CDR3 coding DNA: TGCGCCAGCAGCCATGAACCGGGACAGGGTTACTATGGCTACACCTTC.

This clone has a handful of counts. The chain employs TRBV7-9 and TRBJ2-1; 9 bases match TRBD2. The germline V gene has CDR1 SEHNR and CDR2 FQNEAQ (reference sequence). The trim removed 4 bases at V and 8 bases at J, leaving 15 bases unmatched. CDR3 length: 17 residues. CDR3 protein: CASSSVSLSGSGDEQFF. For the CDR3, the DNA is TGTGCCAGCAGCTCTGTATCCCTTAGCGGGAGCGGCGATGAGCAGTTCTTC.

This chain links TRBV5-1 with TRBJ2-7; D might be TRBD2 (5 bases). Trimming pared 1 base from V and 7 bases from J, leaving 12 bases between. The CDR3 has 13 residues. The germline gives CDR1 SGHRS, CDR2 YFSETQ. The CDR3 loop reads CASSLIRSGEQYF. The CDR3 region has the DNA TGCGCCAGCAGCTTGATACGATCGGGAGAGCAGTACTTC.

The chain links TRBV11-2 to TRBJ1-1; 7 positions match TRBD1. The CDR3 extends over 14 amino acids. Germline V gene lookup returns CDR1 SGHAT and CDR2 FQNNGV. V shed 7 bases, J shed 1 base, and the junction held 6 bases outside the gene matches. The chain's CDR3 is CASTTQGKNTEAFF. The CDR3 DNA sequence: TGTGCCAGCACAACACAGGGGAAGAACACTGAAGCTTTCTTT.

This sequence joins TRBV21-1 and TRBJ2-7; the DNA was not compared with TRBD1, the D call given in the table. TRBV21-1 represents a pseudogene. The CDR3 runs to 10 residues. The CDR3 loop reads CASSNGKQYF. The CDR3 DNA follows: TGTGCCAGCAGCAATGGCAAGCAGTACTTC.

This chain uses TRBV7-2 with TRBJ2-7; TRBD2 agrees at 10 bases. Germline values: CDR1 SGHTA, CDR2 FQGNSA. Losses at the gene ends were 8 bases for V and 2 bases for J; bases not matched to a gene: 9. This CDR3 is 15 amino acids long. The CDR3 here is CASSWTSGATYEQYF. CDR3 DNA sequence: TGTGCCAGCTCCTGGACTAGCGGAGCGACCTACGAGCAGTACTTC.

This clone was counted only a few times. V is TRBV5-6 and J is TRBJ1-1; 8 bases line up with TRBD1. Germline V gene lookup returns CDR1 SGHDT and CDR2 YYEEEE. This CDR3 is 14 amino acids long. V lost 3 bases to trimming and J lost 1 base; unmatched junction nucleotides: 2. The chain's CDR3 is CASSWGQANTEAFF. The CDR3 DNA reads as TGTGCCAGCAGCTGGGGACAGGCGAACACTGAAGCTTTCTTT.

The chain combines TRBV19 with TRBJ2-6, with 7 nucleotides matching TRBD1. The germline CDR1 and CDR2 sequences are LNHDA and SQIVND (reference sequence). The CDR3 totals 15 residues. V lost 11 bases to trimming and J lost 2 bases; unmatched junction nucleotides: 9. In DNA, the CDR3 is TGTGCCGTGGGGCAGGGGGTCACTGGGGCCAACGTCCTGACTTTC. Its protein product is CAVGQGVTGANVLTF.

This rearrangement joins TRBV2 to TRBJ2-1, with TRBD2 identical over 8 bases. This CDR3 is 13 amino acids long. The V segment lost 6 bases and the J segment 9 bases; nucleotides outside the gene matches: 7. Germline CDR1 reads SNHLY; CDR2 reads FYNNEI. In DNA form, the CDR3 reads TGTGCCAGCAGGGACGGGGGGGCCAGTGAGCAGTTCTTC. This gives the protein CASRDGGASEQFF.

In its sample, this clone was seen a few times. This rearrangement joins TRBV5-6 to TRBJ1-6; 10 nucleotides line up with TRBD1. Trimming took 7 bases from V and 13 from J; bases not matched to a gene: 5. CDR1 and CDR2 from the germline V gene are SGHDT and YYEEEE. The CDR3 contains 12 residues. DNA of the CDR3: TGTGCCAGCGAGGGACAGGGGTCGCCCCTCCACTTT. Translated, it gives CASEGQGSPLHF.

V gene TRBV7-8 combines with J gene TRBJ1-1; a weak D match, TRBD1 (6 bases). Looked up from germline, CDR1 is SGHVS and CDR2 is FQNEAQ. The CDR3 is 16 amino acids. V lost 6 bases to trimming and J lost 2 bases, with 19 bases between them. The CDR3 DNA follows: TGTGCCAGCAGGGAAAAGGGGGGCAGACCCAACACTGAAGCTTTCTTT. Translating gives CASREKGGRPNTEAFF.

The J gene is TRBJ1-2, the V gene TRBV11-2; D is unclear. The V and J ends lost 5 bases and 2 bases respectively, with 12 bases between them. This CDR3 is 14 amino acids long. CDR1 and CDR2 (germline): SGHAT, FQNNGV. The CDR3: CASSPNLGNYGYTF. The CDR3 bases are TGTGCCAGCAGCCCTAATTTAGGGAACTATGGCTACACCTTC.

The chain combines TRBV7-2 with TRBJ1-2; D might be TRBD1 (6 bases). Germline CDR1 is SGHTA and CDR2 is FQGNSA. The length of the CDR3 is 13 residues. Trimming took 5 bases from V and 2 from J, leaving 9 bases between them. As DNA, the CDR3 is TGTGCCAGCAGCGGACAGAGCAACTATGGCTACACCTTC. Its translation: CASSGQSNYGYTF.

This chain uses TRBV18 with TRBJ2-2; D gene uncertain. Germline V lookup: CDR1 KGHSH, CDR2 LQKENI. The CDR3 spans 14 residues. Trimming took off 2 bases at V and 1 base at J, with 5 bases between the two ends. The CDR3 protein is CASSPARNTGELFF. CDR3 bases: TGTGCCAGCTCACCAGCCCGGAACACCGGGGAGCTGTTTTTT.

The chain is built from TRBV19 and TRBJ1-4; TRBD1 matches 10 bases. The trim removed 3 bases at V and 0 bases at J, leaving 7 bases unmatched. The CDR3 is 18 residues long. The germline CDR1 and CDR2 sequences are LNHDA and SQIVND (reference sequence). For the CDR3, the DNA is TGTGCCAGTAGTATGACAGGGGGCGCTCGGACAACTAATGAAAAACTGTTTTTT. Its translation is CASSMTGGARTTNEKLFF.

This clone occurred a few times. This rearrangement joins TRBV5-1 to TRBJ1-6; 8 bases are shared with TRBD1. V trimming: 4 bases; J trimming: 10 bases; junction bases outside the gene matches: 7. The CDR3 spans 14 residues. The germline gives CDR1 SGHRS, CDR2 YFSETQ. The CDR3: CASSPGQVGSPLHF. The CDR3 DNA sequence: TGCGCCAGCAGCCCGGGACAGGTTGGCTCACCCCTCCACTTT.

This rearrangement joins TRBV19 to TRBJ1-5; D is possibly TRBD1 (5 bases). V lost 5 bases, J lost 7 bases, and 12 bases lay in between. The CDR3 sequence is 13 residues long. CDR1 and CDR2 (germline): LNHDA, SQIVND (reference sequence). DNA of the CDR3: TGTGCCAGTAGTCCGGGACGGCGGCAGCCCCAGCATTTT. It specifies CASSPGRRQPQHF.

The chain uses TRBV6-5 and TRBJ2-2; 10 bases agree with TRBD1. The germline gives CDR1 MNHEY, CDR2 SVGAGI. The CDR3 runs to 15 residues. Trimming at V came to 6 bases and at J to 7 bases, leaving 8 bases not matched to a gene. CDR3: CASRGDRGRIGELFF. The CDR3 DNA is TGTGCCAGCAGGGGGGACAGGGGTCGAATCGGGGAGCTGTTTTTT.

The CDR3 loop reads CASSARGGTEAFF. CDR3 coding DNA: TGTGCCAGCAGTGCTAGGGGCGGCACTGAAGCTTTCTTT. The genes are TRBV2 and TRBJ1-1; a possible D gene is TRBD1 (5 bases). The germline V gene has CDR1 SNHLY and CDR2 FYNNEI. This CDR3 comprises 13 residues. Trimming took off 4 bases at V and 4 bases at J, with 10 bases between the two ends.

The chain employs TRBV15 and TRBJ1-1; 7 nucleotides agree with TRBD1. This CDR3 region has 14 residues. V shed 0 bases and J 3 bases; nucleotides not matched to a gene: 1. Germline lookup yields CDR1 LNHNV and CDR2 YYDKDF (reference sequence). CDR3 sequence reads: CATSREGGDTEAFF. The CDR3 coding sequence is TGTGCCACCAGCAGAGAAGGGGGCGACACTGAAGCTTTCTTT.

This chain connects TRBV6-5 to TRBJ1-3; D gene ambiguous. This CDR3 is built from 13 residues. Germline lookup yields CDR1 MNHEY and CDR2 SVGAGI. V gave up 4 bases and J gave up 1 base, with 5 bases separating them. CDR3 in amino acids: CASSFRSGNTIYF. The CDR3 DNA is TGTGCCAGCAGTTTCCGATCTGGAAACACCATATATTTT.

There are a few counts of this clone. Here the CDR3 reads CASSAGLAGGYEQYF. CDR3 sequence (DNA): TGTGCCAGCAGCGCGGGACTAGCGGGGGGATACGAGCAGTACTTC. V and J are TRBV5-6 and TRBJ2-7; 15 bases agree with TRBD2. The ends lost 4 bases at V and 4 bases at J; junction bases unmatched: 3. This CDR3 is 15 amino acids long. CDR1 and CDR2 (germline): SGHDT, YYEEEE. Using reference TRBV5-6 and TRBJ2-7 for the parts outside the CDR3, the full variable domain is DAGVTQSPTHLIKTRGQQVTLRCSPKSGHDTVSWYQQALGQGPQFIFQYYEEEERQRGNFPDRFSGHQFPNYSSELNVNALLLGDSALYLCASSAGLAGGYEQYFGPGTRLTVT.